This entry lists 11 T cell receptor beta chains sequenced from one sample in a study of PD-L1 blockade in urothelial cancer. The time point was: peripheral blood 6 weeks after treatment start. The data were produced by immunoSEQ multiplex PCR, yet TCRdb's version contains in-frame clones alone and is incomplete. The sample holds about 29,000 clones, approximately 81% seen once. The sequencing used PBMCs, collected around atezolizumab (anti-PD-L1) treatment. The receptors were sampled from a man between 65 and 80 years old with urothelial cancer.

This rearrangement joins TRBV5-1 to TRBJ1-3, with D tentatively TRBD1 (5 bases). Germline V CDR1 and CDR2: SGHRS, YFSETQ. The V end was cut by 0 bases, the J end by 2 bases, with 12 bases between. This CDR3 is 16 amino acids long. CDR3 loop: CASSLAGVRAGNTIYF. For the CDR3, the DNA is TGCGCCAGCAGCTTGGCTGGGGTCAGGGCTGGAAACACCATATATTTT. Variable domain in full (rest from reference TRBV5-1 and TRBJ1-3): KAGVTQTPRYLIKTRGQQVTLSCSPISGHRSVSWYQQTPGQGLQFLFEYFSETQRNKGNFPGRFSGRQFSNSRSEMNVSTLELGDSALYLCASSLAGVRAGNTIYFGEGSWLTVV.

V is TRBV27 and J is TRBJ2-7, with 9 nucleotides matching TRBD1. Germline V CDR1 and CDR2: MNHEY, SMNVEV (reference sequence). The CDR3 length is 14 residues. V dropped 5 bases and J dropped 4; count of bases not matched to a gene: 6. CDR3 DNA: TGTGCCAGCAGTCGGGACAGGGTCTTGTACGAGCAGTACTTC. This sequence encodes CASSRDRVLYEQYF.

The chain links TRBV27 to TRBJ2-1, with 8 bases matching TRBD2. Germline loops: CDR1 MNHEY, CDR2 SMNVEV (reference sequence). V dropped 6 bases and J dropped 3; count of bases not matched to a gene: 13. CDR3 length equals 17 residues. CDR3 in DNA: TGTGCCAGCAGCATCGGGATAAGCGGGAGTATCTACAATGAGCAGTTCTTC. Protein sequence: CASSIGISGSIYNEQFF.

The V and J genes are TRBV5-1 and TRBJ2-1, with 7 bases aligning to TRBD2. Germline CDR1 is SGHRS and CDR2 is YFSETQ. The CDR3 runs to 13 residues. V shed 0 bases, J shed 15 bases, and the junction held 9 bases outside the gene matches. The CDR3 DNA reads as TGCGCCAGCAGCTTGGGGGATAGCGGGCCGGCGTTCTTC. It is translated as CASSLGDSGPAFF.

This chain uses TRBV10-1 with TRBJ1-1; D is possibly TRBD1 (6 bases). CDR3 size: 12 residues. The germline CDR1 and CDR2 sequences are WNHNN and SYGVQD (reference sequence). V lost 11 bases and J lost 1, with 11 bases in between. CDR3 residues: CAPWGQNTEAFF. The CDR3, as DNA: TGCGCCCCCTGGGGGCAGAACACTGAAGCTTTCTTT.

This clone was detected only once. The V and J genes are TRBV5-4 and TRBJ2-5; 8 nucleotides match TRBD2. Trimming took 3 bases from V and 5 from J; bases not matched to a gene: 18. The germline V gene encodes CDR1 SGHNT and CDR2 YYREEE (reference sequence). CDR3 length equals 18 residues. CDR3 bases: TGTGCCAGCAGCTCCATTTGGGGCTCGCGGGGGGCTCGTGAGACCCAGTACTTC. Translation gives CASSSIWGSRGARETQYF.

V and J are TRBV5-1 and TRBJ1-3; TRBD1 might be the D (5 bases). Germline CDR1 reads SGHRS; CDR2 reads YFSETQ. The CDR3 has 16 amino acids. V was shortened by 0 bases and J by 3 bases, with 13 bases between the two germline ends. CDR3 bases: TGCGCCAGCAGCTTGGTTTGGCAGGGTGGTGGAAACACCATATATTTT. It yields the protein CASSLVWQGGGNTIYF.

This rearrangement joins TRBV4-3 to TRBJ1-2; 7 nucleotides line up with TRBD1. Germline lookup yields CDR1 LGHNA and CDR2 YSLEER. The CDR3 loop spans 15 amino acids. V dropped 1 base and J dropped 4; count of bases not matched to a gene: 6. The CDR3 nucleotides read TGCGCCAGCAGCCAAGCAACAGGGGAGAGCTATGGCTACACCTTC. Translating gives CASSQATGESYGYTF.

This chain uses TRBV5-1 with TRBJ1-3, with 8 nucleotides matching TRBD1. This CDR3 is built from 16 residues. Germline CDR1 reads SGHRS; CDR2 reads YFSETQ. The trim removed 4 bases at V and 0 bases at J, leaving 6 bases unmatched. The CDR3 spells CASSVQGVSSGNTIYF. In DNA, the CDR3 is TGCGCCAGCAGCGTACAGGGGGTCAGCTCTGGAAACACCATATATTTT.

This clone is labeled medium-sized (0.01 to 0.1%). The rearrangement joins TRBV6-5 to TRBJ1-2; D is undetermined. Trimming took 7 bases from V and 2 from J, leaving 11 bases between them. This CDR3 has 13 residues. Germline lookup yields CDR1 MNHEY and CDR2 SVGAGI. This chain's CDR3 is CASKLDGNYGYTF. The CDR3 nucleotides read TGTGCCAGCAAACTAGACGGGAACTATGGCTACACCTTC.

This rearrangement joins TRBV15 to TRBJ1-1; D is uncertain. There are 15 residues in the CDR3. Germline loops: CDR1 LNHNV, CDR2 YYDKDF (reference sequence). V was pared by 0 bases and J by 1 base, with 9 bases between. The CDR3, as DNA: TGTGCCACCAGCAGAGATCTGACACCGAACACTGAAGCTTTCTTT. This encodes CATSRDLTPNTEAFF.